The entry below describes one T cell receptor beta chain. No antigen is known for it. There are no base qualities to consult, and no much larger clone falls within one base. The data belong to a study of cytomegalovirus exposure and HLA in healthy donors (dated 2017 in TCRdb). A note on the overall study: The 666 repertoires of the first cohort and the roughly 120 validation repertoires were produced on the same platform, according to a later analysis. The study combined high-throughput TCR immunosequencing, statistical association of individual TCRs with disease status, and machine learning to predict cytomegalovirus infection status. The study was designed to test whether signatures of past pathogen exposure could be identified by cataloging public T cell receptors. A separate validation cohort of 90 to 150 different subjects was used in addition to the 666-subject first cohort.

The donors belonged to the validation cohort of roughly 120 subjects, which was separate from the approximately 700-subject first cohort. Library prep was done by the immunoSEQ multiplex PCR assay. In the original analysis: A statistical classification framework was built for diagnosing cytomegalovirus status from the catalog of TCR beta chain sequences. What TCRdb holds here is the immuneACCESS table cut down to in-frame rearrangements. Part of the clones is not present; checked against another copy, under half of the missing clones reflect an unresolved V gene, and the others are unexplained. The D gene and trimming were derived from the DNA, and the V and J assignments and clone size from that table. The sample profile shows 200,000 or so clones; roughly 88% of them were found once. The ten largest clones take up about an eighth of the sample. Overall study outcomes, separate from this receptor: In vitro tests confirmed that a few of the cytomegalovirus-associated TCR beta chains recognize cytomegalovirus antigens. A later analysis lacked HLA typing for the validation cohort, so it scored co-occurrence in that cohort across all 130 or so repertoires. Most TCR sequences were observed very rarely across donors, whereas some public TCRs were present in many individuals. A later analysis found that TCRs clustered in the first cohort also tended to co-occur in the 130 or so validation repertoires, with more than 90% of cluster scores above 0. Cytomegalovirus status was reported to be diagnosed by the classifier with high specificity and sensitivity in both the original and validation cohorts. The authors suggested that the approach could potentially be generalized to other disease states and immunological phenotypes. A total of about 150 TCR beta chains were listed by the study as associated with cytomegalovirus.

The cysteine opens and the phenylalanine closes a CDR3 of 13 amino acids. Solely the CDR3 DNA is kept, with 39 bases framed from the first base. From the germline V gene, CDR1 is SGHDT and CDR2 is YYEEEE. V gives up 3 bases and J gives up 3 bases, and the segment between their germline ends measures 10 bases. The sequenced material came from PBMCs. The chain joins TRBV5-6 to TRBJ2-7; the D gene is perhaps TRBD1, on 6 matching bases. This TCR derives from a woman aged 25 to 39 in good health and CMV-seropositive. The CDR3 corresponds to CASSSGHLYEQYF. The nucleotide sequence is TGTGCCAGCAGCTCGGGACATCTCTACGAGCAGTACTTC.